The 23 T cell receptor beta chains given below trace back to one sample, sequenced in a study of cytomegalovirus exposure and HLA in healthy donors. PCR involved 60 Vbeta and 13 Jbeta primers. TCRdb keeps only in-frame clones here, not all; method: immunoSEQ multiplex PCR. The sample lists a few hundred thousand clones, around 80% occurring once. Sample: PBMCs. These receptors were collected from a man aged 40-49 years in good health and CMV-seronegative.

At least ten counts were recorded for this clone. As DNA, the CDR3 is TGTGCCAGCAGCACGTCTACAGGGGCCACTGAAGCTTTCTTT. It specifies CASSTSTGATEAFF. The gene calls are TRBV9 and TRBJ1-1; 7 bases line up with TRBD1. CDR3 length: 14 amino acids. V lost 4 bases, J lost 4 bases, and 7 bases stayed unmatched. In germline, CDR1 is SGDLS, CDR2 YYNGEE.

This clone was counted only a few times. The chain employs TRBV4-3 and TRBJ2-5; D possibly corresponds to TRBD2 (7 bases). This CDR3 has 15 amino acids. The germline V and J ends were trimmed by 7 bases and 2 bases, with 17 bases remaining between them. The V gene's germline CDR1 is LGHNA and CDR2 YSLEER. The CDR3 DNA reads TGCGCCAGCACCTTAGGGGGGGGGAGGCAAGAGACCCAGTACTTC. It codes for CASTLGGGRQETQYF.

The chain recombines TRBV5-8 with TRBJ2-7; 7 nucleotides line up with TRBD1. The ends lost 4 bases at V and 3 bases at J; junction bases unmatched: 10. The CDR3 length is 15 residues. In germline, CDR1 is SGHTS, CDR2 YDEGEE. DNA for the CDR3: TGTGCCAGCAGCCCAGGCCCCGCAGGGGGCTACGAGCAGTACTTC. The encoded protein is CASSPGPAGGYEQYF.

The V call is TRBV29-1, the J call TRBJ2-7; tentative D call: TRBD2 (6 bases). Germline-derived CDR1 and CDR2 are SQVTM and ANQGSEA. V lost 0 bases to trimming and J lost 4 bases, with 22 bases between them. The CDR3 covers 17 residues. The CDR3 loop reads CSVEDQGYRESGYEQYF. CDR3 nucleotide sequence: TGCAGCGTTGAAGATCAGGGCTACCGGGAGAGTGGGTACGAGCAGTACTTC.

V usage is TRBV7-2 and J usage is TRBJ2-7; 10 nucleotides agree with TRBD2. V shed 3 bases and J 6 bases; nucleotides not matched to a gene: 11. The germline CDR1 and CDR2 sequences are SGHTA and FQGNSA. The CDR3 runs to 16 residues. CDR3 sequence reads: CASSFQGGASGGEQYF. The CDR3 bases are TGTGCCAGCAGCTTCCAAGGGGGAGCTAGCGGGGGCGAGCAGTACTTC.

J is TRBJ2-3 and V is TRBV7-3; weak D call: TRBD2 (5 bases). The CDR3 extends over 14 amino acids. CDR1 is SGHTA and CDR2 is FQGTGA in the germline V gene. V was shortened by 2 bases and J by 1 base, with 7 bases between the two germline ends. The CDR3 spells CASSLGRGTDTQYF. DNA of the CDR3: TGTGCCAGCAGCTTAGGGCGGGGCACAGATACGCAGTATTTT.

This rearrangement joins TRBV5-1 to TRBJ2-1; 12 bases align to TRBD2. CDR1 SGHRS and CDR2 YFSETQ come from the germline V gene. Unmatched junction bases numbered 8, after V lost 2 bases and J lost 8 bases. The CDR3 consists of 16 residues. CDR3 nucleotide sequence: TGCGCCAGCAGCTTCGTCCTAGCGGGGGGGGTGGATGAGCAGTTCTTC. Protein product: CASSFVLAGGVDEQFF.

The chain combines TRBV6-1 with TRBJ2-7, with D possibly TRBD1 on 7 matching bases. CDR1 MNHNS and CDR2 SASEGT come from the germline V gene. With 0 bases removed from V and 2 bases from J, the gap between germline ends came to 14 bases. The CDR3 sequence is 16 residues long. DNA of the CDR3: TGTGCCAGCAGTGAAGCGGGGCAGGGGGGCGCCTACGAGCAGTACTTC. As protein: CASSEAGQGGAYEQYF.

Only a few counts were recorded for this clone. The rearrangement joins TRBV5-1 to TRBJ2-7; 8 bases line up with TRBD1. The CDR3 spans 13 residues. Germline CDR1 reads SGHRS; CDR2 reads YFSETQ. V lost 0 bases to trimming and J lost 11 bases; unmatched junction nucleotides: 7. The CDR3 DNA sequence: TGCGCCAGCAGCTTGGGACAGGGGCGCCGGGAGTACTTC. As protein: CASSLGQGRREYF.

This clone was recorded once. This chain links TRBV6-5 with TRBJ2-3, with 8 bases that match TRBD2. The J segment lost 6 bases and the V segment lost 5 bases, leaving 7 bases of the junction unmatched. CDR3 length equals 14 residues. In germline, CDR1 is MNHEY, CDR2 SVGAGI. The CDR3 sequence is CASSPGTSGDTQYF. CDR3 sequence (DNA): TGTGCCAGCAGTCCCGGGACTAGTGGCGATACGCAGTATTTT.

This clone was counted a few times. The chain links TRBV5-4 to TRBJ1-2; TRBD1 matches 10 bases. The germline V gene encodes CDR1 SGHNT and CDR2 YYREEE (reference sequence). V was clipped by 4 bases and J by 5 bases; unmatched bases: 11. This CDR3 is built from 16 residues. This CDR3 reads CASSPPGQGIGYGYTF. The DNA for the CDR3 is TGTGCCAGCAGCCCACCGGGACAGGGGATAGGGTATGGCTACACCTTC.

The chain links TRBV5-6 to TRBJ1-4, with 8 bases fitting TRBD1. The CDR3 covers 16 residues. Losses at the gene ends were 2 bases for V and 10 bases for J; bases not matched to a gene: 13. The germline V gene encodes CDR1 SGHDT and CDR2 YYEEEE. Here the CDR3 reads CASSFYVGTGSGKLFF. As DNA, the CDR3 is TGTGCCAGCAGCTTTTATGTTGGGACAGGTTCTGGAAAACTGTTTTTT.

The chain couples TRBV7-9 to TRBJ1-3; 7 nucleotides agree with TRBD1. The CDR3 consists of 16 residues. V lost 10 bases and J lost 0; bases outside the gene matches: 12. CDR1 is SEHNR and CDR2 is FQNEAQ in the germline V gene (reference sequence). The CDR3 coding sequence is TGTGCCACCGCAGGGGGACGGACTGACTCTGGAAACACCATATATTTT. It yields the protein CATAGGRTDSGNTIYF.

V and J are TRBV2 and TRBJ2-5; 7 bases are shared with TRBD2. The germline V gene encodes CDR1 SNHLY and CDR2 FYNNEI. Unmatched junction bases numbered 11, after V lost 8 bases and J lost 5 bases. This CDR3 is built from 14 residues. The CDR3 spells CASGSGLVVETQYF. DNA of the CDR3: TGTGCCAGCGGAAGTGGACTAGTAGTTGAGACCCAGTACTTC.

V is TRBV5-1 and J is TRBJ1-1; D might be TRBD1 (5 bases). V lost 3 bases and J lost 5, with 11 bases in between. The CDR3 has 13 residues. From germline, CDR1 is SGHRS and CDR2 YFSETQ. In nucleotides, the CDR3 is TGCGCCAGCAGCTGGGGCCAAAGGACTGAAGCTTTCTTT. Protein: CASSWGQRTEAFF.

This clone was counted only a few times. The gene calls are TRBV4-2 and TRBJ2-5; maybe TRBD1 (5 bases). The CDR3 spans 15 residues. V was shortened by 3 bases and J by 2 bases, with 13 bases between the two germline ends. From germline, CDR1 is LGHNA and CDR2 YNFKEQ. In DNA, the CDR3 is TGTGCCAGCAGCCATTCTAGGGGCGGTCAAGAGACCCAGTACTTC. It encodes CASSHSRGGQETQYF.

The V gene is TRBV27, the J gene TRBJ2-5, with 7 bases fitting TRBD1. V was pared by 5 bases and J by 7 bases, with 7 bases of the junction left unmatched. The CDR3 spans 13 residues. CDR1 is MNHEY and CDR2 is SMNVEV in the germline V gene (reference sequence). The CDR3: CASSTGQSGTQYF. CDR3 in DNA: TGTGCCAGCAGTACGGGACAGTCAGGGACCCAGTACTTC.

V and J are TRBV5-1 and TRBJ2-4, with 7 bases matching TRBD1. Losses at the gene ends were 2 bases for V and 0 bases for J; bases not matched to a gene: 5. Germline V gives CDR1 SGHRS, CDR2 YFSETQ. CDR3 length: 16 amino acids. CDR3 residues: CASSFGQAQAKNIQYF. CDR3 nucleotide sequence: TGCGCCAGCAGCTTCGGACAGGCCCAAGCCAAAAACATTCAGTACTTC.

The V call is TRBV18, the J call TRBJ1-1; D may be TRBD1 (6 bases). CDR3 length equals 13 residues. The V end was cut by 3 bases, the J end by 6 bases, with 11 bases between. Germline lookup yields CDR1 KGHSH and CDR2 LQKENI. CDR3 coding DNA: TGTGCCAGCTCACCTCACAGGGCTTCTGAAGCTTTCTTT. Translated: CASSPHRASEAFF.

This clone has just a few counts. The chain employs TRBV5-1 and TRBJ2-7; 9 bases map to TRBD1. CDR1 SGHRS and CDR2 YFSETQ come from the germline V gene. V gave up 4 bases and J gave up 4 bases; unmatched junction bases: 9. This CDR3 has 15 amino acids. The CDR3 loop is CASSTAGTGLYEQYF. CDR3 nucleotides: TGCGCCAGCAGCACAGCCGGGACAGGGTTGTACGAGCAGTACTTC.

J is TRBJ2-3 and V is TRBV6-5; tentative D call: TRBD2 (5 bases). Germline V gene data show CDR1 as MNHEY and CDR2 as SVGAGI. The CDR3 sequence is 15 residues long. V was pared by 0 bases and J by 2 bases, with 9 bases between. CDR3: CASSYSGDPTDTQYF. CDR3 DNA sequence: TGTGCCAGCAGTTACTCGGGAGACCCCACAGATACGCAGTATTTT.

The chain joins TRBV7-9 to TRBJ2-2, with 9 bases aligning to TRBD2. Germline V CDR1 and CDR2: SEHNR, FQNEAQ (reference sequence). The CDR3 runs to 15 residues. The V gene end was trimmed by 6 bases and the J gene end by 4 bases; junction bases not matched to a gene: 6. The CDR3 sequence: CASSLAGRITGELFF. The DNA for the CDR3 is TGTGCCAGCAGTCTAGCGGGGAGGATCACCGGGGAGCTGTTTTTT.

CDR3 sequence (DNA): TGTGCCAGCAGCTTAGGCCGGACAGGGGGCCCGAACACTGAAGCTTTCTTT. This encodes CASSLGRTGGPNTEAFF. The chain combines TRBV13 with TRBJ1-1, with 11 positions matching TRBD1. V shed 0 bases, J shed 1 base, and the junction held 4 bases outside the gene matches. This CDR3 region has 17 residues. Germline CDR1 reads PRHDT; CDR2 reads FYEKMQ (reference sequence).